The rows below give T cell receptor beta chains drawn from one sample of a study of OX40 agonist ivuxolimab in advanced cancers. The data were produced by immunoSEQ multiplex PCR, yet TCRdb's version contains in-frame clones alone and is incomplete. The sample yields tens of thousands of clones, about 90% seen once. This material consisted of CD4+ or CD8+ T cells sorted from blood, taken in a trial of the OX40 agonist ivuxolimab. The receptor set was obtained from an adult with an advanced solid tumor such as melanoma, head and neck, liver or kidney cancer. Both conserved end residues are part of each CDR3. A D gene is named only where the DNA matches it firmly. Clone sizes are given selectively: once, few, many, or a class where the clone is expanded.

length: 12
J: TRBJ1-1
size: NA
V: TRBV2
D: NA
DNA: TGTGCCAGCAGTGACAGTAACACTGAAGCTTTCTTT
CDR3: CASSDSNTEAFF

length: 16
J: TRBJ1-1
size: NA
V: TRBV5-1
D: NA
DNA: TGCGCCAGCACACTGGAGTTAGGTGCGTCAGGGCATGAAGCTTTCTTT
CDR3: CASTLELGASGHEAFF

length: 14
J: TRBJ2-7
size: NA
V: TRBV19
D: NA
DNA: TGTGCCAGTAGTATCGTTAGCGACTCCTACGAGCAGTACTTC
CDR3: CASSIVSDSYEQYF

length: 14
J: TRBJ1-2
size: NA
V: TRBV6-1
D: NA
DNA: TGTGCCAGCAGTGGGCTGGACAGAGGCTATGGCTACACCTTC
CDR3: CASSGLDRGYGYTF

length: 14
J: TRBJ2-7
size: NA
V: TRBV11-2
D: TRBD1
DNA: TGTGCCAGCAGCCGCGGGACAGGGGACTACGAGCAGTACTTC
CDR3: CASSRGTGDYEQYF

length: 13
J: TRBJ2-5
size: NA
V: TRBV29-1
D: NA
DNA: TGCAGCGTTGAGAGAGCCCGTGGAGAGACCCAGTACTTC
CDR3: CSVERARGETQYF

length: 15
J: TRBJ2-1
size: few
V: TRBV15
D: TRBD1
DNA: TGTGCCACCAGCAGAGTTGGACAGGCCTACAATGAGCAGTTCTTC
CDR3: CATSRVGQAYNEQFF

length: 16
J: TRBJ2-6
size: NA
V: TRBV9
D: NA
DNA: TGTGCCAGCAGCGTAGCTACGGGGCTTGGGGCCAACGTCCTGACTTTC
CDR3: CASSVATGLGANVLTF

length: 15
J: TRBJ1-2
size: NA
V: TRBV6-1
D: NA
DNA: TGTGCCAGCAGAGGCCTGGGGCGCGAGGGTTATGGCTACACCTTC
CDR3: CASRGLGREGYGYTF

length: 16
J: TRBJ2-1
size: NA
V: TRBV5-1
D: TRBD2
DNA: TGCGCCAGCAGCTTTGGTGCGGCGGGGGGGGCGCGTGAGCAGTTCTTC
CDR3: CASSFGAAGGAREQFF

length: 14
J: TRBJ1-1
size: NA
V: TRBV2
D: TRBD1
DNA: TGTGCCAGCAGCGAACAGGGGGCGGTCACTGAAGCTTTCTTT
CDR3: CASSEQGAVTEAFF

length: 15
J: TRBJ1-1
size: NA
V: TRBV14
D: TRBD1
DNA: TGTGCCAGCAGCCAAGTGTGGACAGGGGGCACTGAAGCTTTCTTT
CDR3: CASSQVWTGGTEAFF

length: 13
J: TRBJ1-2
size: NA
V: TRBV7-9
D: NA
DNA: TGTGCCAGCAGCTTAGTGGGAGAGGGAGGCTACACCTTC
CDR3: CASSLVGEGGYTF

length: 13
J: TRBJ2-5
size: NA
V: TRBV2
D: TRBD2
DNA: TGTGCCAGCAGTCTACGACTAGCGGAGACCCAGTACTTC
CDR3: CASSLRLAETQYF

length: 15
J: TRBJ1-1
size: NA
V: TRBV2
D: NA
DNA: TGTGCCAGCTGGCCCCCAACACAGGGCAACACTGAAGCTTTCTTT
CDR3: CASWPPTQGNTEAFF

length: 15
J: TRBJ2-1
size: NA
V: TRBV23-1
D: NA
DNA: TGCGCCAGCAGTCTTAGGGAGATAATAAAACTTGCGCAGTTCTTC
CDR3: CASSLREIIKLAQFF

length: 14
J: TRBJ1-4
size: NA
V: TRBV7-9
D: NA
DNA: TGTGCCAGCAGCCAGTCGGCGGCTAATGAAAAACTGTTTTTT
CDR3: CASSQSAANEKLFF

length: 15
J: TRBJ2-7
size: NA
V: TRBV9
D: NA
DNA: TGTGCCAGCAGCGCGGGCGGGGACAGCTCCTACGAGCAGTACTTC
CDR3: CASSAGGDSSYEQYF

length: 14
J: TRBJ2-5
size: NA
V: TRBV5-1
D: TRBD2
DNA: TGCGCCAGCAGGCCTGGGACTATGCAAGAGACCCAGTACTTC
CDR3: CASRPGTMQETQYF

length: 14
J: TRBJ1-1
size: NA
V: TRBV19
D: NA
DNA: TGTGCCAGTAGTTCTCCGGGCCGACGCACTGAAGCTTTCTTT
CDR3: CASSSPGRRTEAFF

length: 15
J: TRBJ2-7
size: medium-sized
V: TRBV7-9
D: NA
DNA: TGTGCCAGCAGCTTAGCTGGGGGGTCAACCTACGAGCAGTACTTC
CDR3: CASSLAGGSTYEQYF

length: 16
J: TRBJ1-2
size: NA
V: TRBV19
D: NA
DNA: TGTGCCAGTAGTTTCCGCTCAAGGACGGGGGAATATGGCTACACCTTC
CDR3: CASSFRSRTGEYGYTF

length: 14
J: TRBJ2-3
size: NA
V: TRBV6-5
D: NA
DNA: TGTGCCAGCAGTTACTCGATGTTAGGGGAATCCCAGTATTTT
CDR3: CASSYSMLGESQYF

length: 12
J: TRBJ1-5
size: NA
V: TRBV7-2
D: NA
DNA: TGTGCCAGCAGCTCCTGGGGACAGCCCCAGCATTTT
CDR3: CASSSWGQPQHF

length: 18
J: TRBJ2-4
size: NA
V: TRBV5-6
D: TRBD2
DNA: TGTGCCAGCAGCTTAGGACTAGCGGGAGGGCCTCGGTTGAACATTCAGTACTTC
CDR3: CASSLGLAGGPRLNIQYF

length: 13
J: TRBJ1-1
size: NA
V: TRBV11-2
D: NA
DNA: TGTGCCAGCAGCTTAGTCAGGGGTACTGAAGCTTTCTTT
CDR3: CASSLVRGTEAFF

length: 14
J: TRBJ2-7
size: NA
V: TRBV11-2
D: TRBD1
DNA: TGTGCCAGCAGCTTGACAGGGGATTCCTACGAGCAGTACTTC
CDR3: CASSLTGDSYEQYF

length: 15
J: TRBJ2-5
size: NA
V: TRBV28
D: NA
DNA: TGTGCCAGCAGTTTACAAGGCAGACACCTAGCGACCCAGTACTTC
CDR3: CASSLQGRHLATQYF

length: 13
J: TRBJ2-3
size: NA
V: TRBV6-5
D: NA
DNA: TGTGCCAGCAGAAATCCAACGGAAGATACGCAGTATTTT
CDR3: CASRNPTEDTQYF